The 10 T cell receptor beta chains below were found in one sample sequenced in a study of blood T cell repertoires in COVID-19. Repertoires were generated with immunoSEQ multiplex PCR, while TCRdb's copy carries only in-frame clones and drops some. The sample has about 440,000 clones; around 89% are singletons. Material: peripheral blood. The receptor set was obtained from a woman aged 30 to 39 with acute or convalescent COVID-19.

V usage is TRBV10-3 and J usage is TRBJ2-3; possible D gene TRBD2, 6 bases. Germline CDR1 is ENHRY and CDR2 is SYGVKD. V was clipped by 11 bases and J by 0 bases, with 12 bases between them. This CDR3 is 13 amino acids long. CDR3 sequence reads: CASGDLSTDTQYF. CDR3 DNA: TGTGCCTCCGGGGACTTAAGCACAGATACGCAGTATTTT.

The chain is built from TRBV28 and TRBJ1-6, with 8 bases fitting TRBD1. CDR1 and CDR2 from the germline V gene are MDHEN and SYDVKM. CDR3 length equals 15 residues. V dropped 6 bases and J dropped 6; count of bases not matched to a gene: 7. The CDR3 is CASSSRTGLNSPLHF. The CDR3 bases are TGTGCCAGCAGCTCCAGGACAGGGCTTAATTCACCCCTCCACTTT.

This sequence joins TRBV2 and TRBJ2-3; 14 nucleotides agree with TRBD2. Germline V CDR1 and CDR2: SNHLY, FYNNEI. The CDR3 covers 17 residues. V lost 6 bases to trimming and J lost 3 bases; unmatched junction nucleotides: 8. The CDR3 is CASSPGTSGGKTDTQYF. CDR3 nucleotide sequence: TGTGCCAGCAGCCCCGGGACTAGCGGGGGAAAGACAGATACGCAGTATTTT.

CDR3 sequence: CASSQALGQTYGYTF. DNA for the CDR3: TGCGCCAGCAGCCAAGCGCTAGGACAGACGTATGGCTACACCTTC. The V call is TRBV4-1, the J call TRBJ1-2, with a weak D call TRBD1 (6 bases). Germline CDR1 and CDR2: MGHRA and YSYEKL. V lost 1 base to trimming and J lost 5 bases, with 14 bases between them. There are 15 residues in the CDR3.

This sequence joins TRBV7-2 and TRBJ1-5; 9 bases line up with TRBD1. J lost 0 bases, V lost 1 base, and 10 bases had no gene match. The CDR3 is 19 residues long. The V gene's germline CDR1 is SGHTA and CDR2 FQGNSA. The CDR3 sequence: CASSLVAQGAAYSNQPQHF. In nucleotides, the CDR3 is TGTGCCAGCAGCTTAGTCGCACAGGGGGCAGCTTATAGCAATCAGCCCCAGCATTTT.

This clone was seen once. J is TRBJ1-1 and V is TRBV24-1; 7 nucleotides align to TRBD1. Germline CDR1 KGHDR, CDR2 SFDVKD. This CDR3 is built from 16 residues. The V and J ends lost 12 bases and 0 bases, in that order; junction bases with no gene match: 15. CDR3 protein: CAVQASGTALNTEAFF. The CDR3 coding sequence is TGTGCCGTCCAGGCTAGTGGGACAGCCTTGAACACTGAAGCTTTCTTT.

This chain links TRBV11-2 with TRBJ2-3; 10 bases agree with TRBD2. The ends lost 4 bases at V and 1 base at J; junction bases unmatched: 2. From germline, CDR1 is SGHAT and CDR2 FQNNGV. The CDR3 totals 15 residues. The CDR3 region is CASSYLAGGTDTQYF. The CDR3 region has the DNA TGTGCCAGCAGCTACCTAGCGGGGGGCACAGATACGCAGTATTTT.

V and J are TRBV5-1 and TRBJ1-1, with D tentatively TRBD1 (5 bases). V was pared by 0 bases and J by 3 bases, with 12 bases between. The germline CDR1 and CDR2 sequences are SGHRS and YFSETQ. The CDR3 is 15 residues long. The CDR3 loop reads CASSLAFGGDTEAFF. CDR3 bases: TGCGCCAGCAGCTTGGCTTTCGGGGGGGACACTGAAGCTTTCTTT.

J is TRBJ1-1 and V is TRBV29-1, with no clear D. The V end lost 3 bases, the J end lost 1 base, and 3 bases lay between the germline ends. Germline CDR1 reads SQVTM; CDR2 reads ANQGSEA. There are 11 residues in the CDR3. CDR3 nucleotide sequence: TGCAGCGTTGATAGGAACACTGAAGCTTTCTTT. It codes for CSVDRNTEAFF.

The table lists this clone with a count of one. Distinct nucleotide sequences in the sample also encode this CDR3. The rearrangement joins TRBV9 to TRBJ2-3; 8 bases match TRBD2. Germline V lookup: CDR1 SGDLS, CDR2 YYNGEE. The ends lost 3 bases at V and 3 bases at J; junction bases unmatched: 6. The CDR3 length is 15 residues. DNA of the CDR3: TGTGCCAGCAGCGCCAGCGGGGGACAAACAGATACGCAGTATTTT. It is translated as CASSASGGQTDTQYF. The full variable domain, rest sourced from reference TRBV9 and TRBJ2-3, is DSGVTQTPKHLITATGQRVTLRCSPRSGDLSVYWYQQSLDQGLQFLIQYYNGEERAKGNILERFSAQQFPDLHSELNLSSLELGDSALYFCASSASGGQTDTQYFGPGTRLTVL.